This T cell receptor beta chain was documented in a study of identical twins. TCRdb reanalysed the 5' RACE reads using MiXCR and keeps one entry per CDR3 protein. This sample has hundreds of thousands of distinct CDR3 sequences, with approximately 6.8% found just once. Study-wide findings and caveats: Out-of-frame sharing of TCR alpha in monozygotic twins was underestimated by models.

This clonotype was seen many times. Its target is not known. The CDR3 length is 16 residues. V dropped 0 bases and J dropped 0 bases, with 9 bases sitting between them. Germline lookup yields CDR1 MNHEY and CDR2 SMNVEV (reference sequence). The data also belong to a second study, concerning yellow fever vaccine responses in identical twins.

This sequence originates from a woman aged 18-29 years in good health. The genes are TRBV27 and TRBJ2-1; D not resolved. Sequenced sample: CD8+ T cells sorted from blood. CDR3 region: CASSLSSRSSYNEQFF. CDR3 DNA sequence: TGTGCCAGCAGTTTATCTTCCCGGAGCTCCTACAATGAGCAGTTCTTC.